This is a list of T cell receptor beta chains from one sample in a study of molecular identifiers for immune sequencing clone quantification. TCRdb processed the PCR reads anew with MiXCR; each CDR3 protein has one entry. This table holds around 480,000 distinct CDR3 sequences, roughly 24% found once. Material: naive CD8+ T cells from blood, with Jurkat cell RNA spiked in. These receptors were taken from a human donor in good health. Some libraries in this study had Jurkat cell RNA spiked in. The CDR3 runs from the conserved cysteine through the conserved F or W. Each record gives: J gene, V gene, CDR3 protein.

>TRBJ2-3|TRBV5-4
CASSWGLVLRDTQYF
>TRBJ2-3|TRBV7-9
CASSLLAGATTDTQYF
>TRBJ2-3|TRBV11-2
CASNLAGRTDTQYF
>TRBJ2-7|TRBV29-1
CSVVTRDSYEQYF
>TRBJ2-5|TRBV7-9
CASRKRTGAETQYF
>TRBJ2-5|TRBV19
CASSIGLLKETQYF
>TRBJ1-2|TRBV14
CASSHSGSNYGYTF
>TRBJ2-5|TRBV7-9
CASSLSGVETQYF
>TRBJ1-6|TRBV27
CASRPTVSSCNSPLHF
>TRBJ2-7|TRBV14
CASSQEVRRTYEQYF
>TRBJ1-5|TRBV28
CASSTGMGQPQHF
>TRBJ2-2|TRBV19
CASSIVGTGELFF
>TRBJ2-5|TRBV19
CASSMGQGGETQYF
>TRBJ1-1|TRBV13
CASSSNQGTEAFF
>TRBJ2-1|TRBV20-1
CSARDSLAGQYNEQFF
>TRBJ1-1|TRBV20-1
CSARDGGYRVEAFF
>TRBJ2-3|TRBV5-6
CASSHLSGGAITDTQYF
>TRBJ1-1|TRBV9
CASSGGAEAFF
>TRBJ2-3|TRBV6-5
CASSYSASGSTDTQYF
>TRBJ2-7|TRBV7-2
CASSARDWAYEQYF
>TRBJ2-5|TRBV5-1
CASRVYQETQYF
>TRBJ2-3|TRBV27
CASSPEPGPKADTQYF
>TRBJ2-7|TRBV4-1
CAGSQDYTGGPGQGFYEQYF
>TRBJ2-5|TRBV28
CASSKSPGQREETQYF
>TRBJ1-5|TRBV7-3
CASSLPAGTAFNQPQHF
>TRBJ1-1|TRBV5-6
CASSLGGIGTEAFF
>TRBJ2-2|TRBV30
CAWSAGTGGYGELFF
>TRBJ1-2|TRBV3-1
CASSPVLLGGYTF
>TRBJ2-7|TRBV7-2
CASSLQGIWNEQYF
>TRBJ2-7|TRBV27
CASSLLTPLAGGIDYEQYF
>TRBJ2-7|TRBV6-5
CASSPRSTGEQYF
>TRBJ2-7|TRBV7-9
CASSPKGGNEQYF
>TRBJ2-3|TRBV29-1
CSVCGTGSTDTQYF
>TRBJ2-3|TRBV14
CASSQDGTSGGADTQYF
>TRBJ2-7|TRBV6-5
CASSLSGAAEQYF
>TRBJ2-7|TRBV20-1
CSARTDSYEQYF
>TRBJ2-2|TRBV14
CASSQEGGSDTGELFF
>TRBJ2-7|TRBV20-1
CSAWGNLDEQYF
>TRBJ2-7|TRBV14
CASSQDFVGTSYEQYF
>TRBJ2-7|TRBV20-1
CSALRGQRYEQYF
>TRBJ2-3|TRBV5-8
CASSRGDTGTDTQYF
>TRBJ2-7|TRBV20-1
CSARDSPRGDLITHEQYF
>TRBJ2-7|TRBV4-3
CASSQGLEISYEQYF
>TRBJ2-5|TRBV14
CASSQERVQETQYF
>TRBJ1-1|TRBV12-3/TRBV12-4
CASSYRDTEAFF